One sample yielded the 11 T cell receptor beta chains listed below, sequenced in a study of neoadjuvant nivolumab and ipilimumab in lung cancer (dated by TCRdb to 2020 to 2022). The method was the immunoSEQ multiplex PCR assay. The source is immuneACCESS, and TCRdb retained only in-frame sequences with V and J called. Part of the clones is not carried over; for the studies checked, unresolved V genes explain less than half of this, and the remainder is unexplained. This sample comprises approximately 6,800 clones, over 80% of them detected only once. The ten largest clones take up around 5.3% of the sample. What the time point label conveys for this sample: at surgical resection after neoadjuvant nivolumab +/- ipilimumab. This specimen consisted of tumor tissue, obtained after neoadjuvant nivolumab, alone or with ipilimumab, at or shortly before surgery. The receptors here all came from an adult with non-small cell lung cancer.

The chain carries TRBV6-1 and TRBJ2-3; D remains ambiguous. The CDR3 is made up of 14 amino acids. V lost 3 bases and J 6 bases, leaving 13 bases between the germline ends. The germline V gene encodes CDR1 MNHNS and CDR2 SASEGT. The CDR3 is CASSERTPRDTQYF. The DNA for the CDR3 is TGTGCCAGCAGTGAGAGGACCCCTCGGGATACGCAGTATTTT.

This rearrangement joins TRBV6-5 to TRBJ1-5; D is undetermined. The CDR3 length is 14 residues. CDR1 is MNHEY and CDR2 is SVGAGI in the germline V gene. Deletions cut 2 bases from V and 7 bases from J, with 12 bases between. The CDR3 sequence: CASSYTMVGQPQHF. For the CDR3, the DNA is TGTGCCAGCAGTTACACAATGGTGGGGCAGCCCCAGCATTTT.

The chain carries TRBV19 and TRBJ2-3; D possibly corresponds to TRBD1 (6 bases). CDR3 length equals 13 residues. V was shortened by 6 bases and J by 5 bases, with 12 bases between the two germline ends. CDR1 is LNHDA, CDR2 SQIVND, per germline (reference sequence). The CDR3 nucleotides read TGTGCCAGTAGCAATGGGGGACAAGATACGCAGTATTTT. Amino acids: CASSNGGQDTQYF.

The gene calls are TRBV19 and TRBJ2-5, with 10 bases lining up with TRBD2. The J segment lost 5 bases and the V segment lost 5 bases, leaving 11 bases of the junction unmatched. Germline V gene lookup returns CDR1 LNHDA and CDR2 SQIVND (reference sequence). CDR3 length: 16 amino acids. This CDR3 is CASSSWTSGGGETQYF. CDR3 bases: TGTGCCAGTAGTTCGTGGACTAGCGGAGGAGGGGAGACCCAGTACTTC.

The chain uses TRBV6-6 and TRBJ1-5; D is perhaps TRBD1 (6 bases). V shed 6 bases and J shed 4 bases, with 13 bases lying between them. CDR3 length: 14 residues. Germline CDR1 and CDR2: MNHNY and SVGAGI (reference sequence). In DNA form, the CDR3 reads TGTGCCAGCAGGCAGGACAGTACGAATCAGCCCCAGCATTTT. Protein sequence: CASRQDSTNQPQHF.

The J gene is TRBJ1-2, the V gene TRBV5-4, with D possibly matching TRBD1 (5 bases). V lost 2 bases and J 0 bases, leaving 5 bases between the germline ends. Germline CDR1 and CDR2: SGHNT and YYREEE (reference sequence). This CDR3 has 13 amino acids. Written as DNA, the CDR3 is TGTGCCAGCAGCTTCAGGGCTAACTATGGCTACACCTTC. Protein product: CASSFRANYGYTF.

The V and J genes are TRBV11-2 and TRBJ2-3; perhaps TRBD2 as D (6 bases). Germline V gene data show CDR1 as SGHAT and CDR2 as FQNNGV. V lost 2 bases, J lost 2 bases, and 11 bases lay in between. The CDR3 runs 15 residues. The CDR3 region is CASSLPGLLTDTQYF. In DNA, the CDR3 is TGTGCCAGCAGCTTACCGGGACTCCTCACAGATACGCAGTATTTT.

The chain uses TRBV7-2 and TRBJ2-3; 9 bases line up with TRBD2. V dropped 4 bases and J dropped 1; count of bases not matched to a gene: 6. The CDR3 is 16 amino acids. Germline V gene sequence: CDR1 SGHTA, CDR2 FQGNSA. CDR3 in amino acids: CASSSISSGGTDTQYF. For the CDR3, the DNA is TGTGCCAGCAGCTCGATTTCTAGCGGGGGCACAGATACGCAGTATTTT.

This chain links TRBV19 with TRBJ2-2, with D possibly being TRBD2 (5 bases). V dropped 0 bases and J dropped 6 bases, with 11 bases sitting between them. The CDR3 length is 15 residues. The germline V gene has CDR1 LNHDA and CDR2 SQIVND (reference sequence). The CDR3 DNA reads as TGTGCCAGTAGTATAGACGGGGATTGGTCCGGGGAGCTGTTTTTT. Translation: CASSIDGDWSGELFF.

In its sample, this clone was seen once. The rearrangement joins TRBV18 to TRBJ1-1; a weak D match, TRBD1 (5 bases). Looked up from germline, CDR1 is KGHSH and CDR2 is LQKENI. V was shortened by 6 bases and J by 5 bases, with 25 bases between the two germline ends. The CDR3 sequence is 17 residues long. The CDR3 protein is CASSTTGRQGGGTEAFF. As DNA, the CDR3 is TGTGCCAGCTCGACCACCGGTCGGCAGGGCGGCGGGACTGAAGCTTTCTTT.

The genes are TRBV6-1 and TRBJ2-7, with TRBD2 matching over 7 bases. The CDR3 is 15 amino acids. Per germline, CDR1 MNHNS and CDR2 SASEGT. The junction had 11 bases not matched to a gene; V was cut back by 7 bases and J by 2 bases. Here the CDR3 DNA reads TGTGCCAGCACCAGGGCCAGCGGGGACGCCTACGAGCAGTACTTC. Protein product: CASTRASGDAYEQYF.